This TCR beta chain came from a study of blood T cell repertoires in COVID-19. On the study more broadly: Specimens from acute and convalescent COVID-19 originated in the United States, Italy and Spain.

Per the authors' pipeline: Amplified reference gene primers provided the basis for estimating nucleated cell counts. Sequencing was performed with immunoSEQ multiplex PCR; in TCRdb, only in-frame clones are kept and a portion is missing. V, J and clone size derive from that table, while D and trimming were established from the DNA sequence. This sample has 210,000 or so clones, with roughly nine tenths found just once. Germline V gene lookup returns CDR1 GTSNPN and CDR2 SVGIG (reference sequence). Trimming removed 4 bases at V and 0 bases at J, with 7 bases between. CDR3 length equals 12 residues. This clonotype was sampled from a man under 40 with acute or convalescent COVID-19. Sequences were obtained from peripheral blood. The chain carries TRBV30 and TRBJ2-7; a possible D gene is TRBD1 (5 bases). DNA for the CDR3: TGTGCCTGGAACAGGATCTCCTACGAGCAGTACTTC. It specifies CAWNRISYEQYF.